A selection of T cell receptor beta chains follows, all from one sample in a study of T cell changes during pregnancy in multiple sclerosis. Profiling relied on immunoSEQ multiplex PCR, and the TCRdb table lists in-frame clones only, not all of them. Of around 40,000 clones in the sample, 75% to 95% were seen once. This specimen consisted of CD4+ T cells from peripheral blood mononuclear cells, obtained in the first trimester of pregnancy. The receptors derive from a female donor in good health, enrolled as a control in a pregnancy study. CDR3s include the opening cysteine and the closing phenylalanine or tryptophan. A D gene is named only where the DNA matches it firmly. Only part of the rows carry a size: once, few, many, or a class if the clone is expanded.

abundance: .
d_gene: .
j_gene: TRBJ1-1
v_gene: TRBV6-6
CDR3nt: TGTGCCAGCAGAAAACAGAATGTGAACGCTGAAGCTTTCTTT
CDR3aa: CASRKQNVNAEAFF

abundance: once
d_gene: TRBD1
j_gene: TRBJ1-5
v_gene: TRBV19
CDR3nt: TGTGCCAGTAGTCCCCAAGGGACAGTGTTGAATCAGCCCCAGCATTTT
CDR3aa: CASSPQGTVLNQPQHF

abundance: .
d_gene: TRBD1
j_gene: TRBJ2-7
v_gene: TRBV5-4
CDR3nt: TGTGCCAGCAGCTCAGGCCGGGACAGGGTAACCTACGAGCAGTACTTC
CDR3aa: CASSSGRDRVTYEQYF

abundance: .
d_gene: .
j_gene: TRBJ1-2
v_gene: TRBV11-2
CDR3nt: TGTGCCAGCAGCCCGGGACATCAAGCTAACTATGGCTACACCTTC
CDR3aa: CASSPGHQANYGYTF

abundance: .
d_gene: TRBD1
j_gene: TRBJ1-1
v_gene: TRBV11-3
CDR3nt: TGTGCCAGCAGCGACAGGGGGCTTAACACTGAAGCTTTCTTT
CDR3aa: CASSDRGLNTEAFF

abundance: .
d_gene: .
j_gene: TRBJ1-6
v_gene: TRBV7-9
CDR3nt: TGTGCCAGCAATTACGACAGTAATTCACCCCTCCACTTT
CDR3aa: CASNYDSNSPLHF

abundance: .
d_gene: .
j_gene: TRBJ2-5
v_gene: TRBV6-5
CDR3nt: TGTGCCAGCTCAGGGGGGGAGACCCAGTACTTC
CDR3aa: CASSGGETQYF

abundance: once
d_gene: .
j_gene: TRBJ1-1
v_gene: TRBV7-9
CDR3nt: TGTGCCAGCAGTTCACAGGGGAACACTGAAGCTTTCTTT
CDR3aa: CASSSQGNTEAFF

abundance: .
d_gene: .
j_gene: TRBJ1-1
v_gene: TRBV7-9
CDR3nt: TGTGCCAGCAGCTTGATAGCAAACACTGAAGCTTTCTTT
CDR3aa: CASSLIANTEAFF

abundance: .
d_gene: TRBD1
j_gene: TRBJ1-6
v_gene: TRBV12-5
CDR3nt: TGTGCTAGTGCCACCGGGACAGGGAATTCACCCCTCCACTTT
CDR3aa: CASATGTGNSPLHF

abundance: .
d_gene: .
j_gene: TRBJ2-7
v_gene: TRBV2
CDR3nt: TGTGCCAGCAGTGAAGGACTGTACGAGCAGTACTTC
CDR3aa: CASSEGLYEQYF

abundance: .
d_gene: TRBD1
j_gene: TRBJ1-3
v_gene: TRBV5-6
CDR3nt: TGTGCCAGCAGCTTGGACAGGGGACCGAACAGACCAGGAAACACCATATATTTT
CDR3aa: CASSLDRGPNRPGNTIYF

abundance: .
d_gene: .
j_gene: TRBJ2-3
v_gene: TRBV19
CDR3nt: TGTGCCAGTAGTATATCGAGGGTGCAAACAGATACGCAGTATTTT
CDR3aa: CASSISRVQTDTQYF

abundance: once
d_gene: .
j_gene: TRBJ2-5
v_gene: TRBV2
CDR3nt: TGTGCCACTCAAGGGGCCCCGAAAGAGACCCAGTACTTC
CDR3aa: CATQGAPKETQYF

abundance: .
d_gene: .
j_gene: TRBJ1-5
v_gene: TRBV19
CDR3nt: TGTGCCAGTAGTATAGATCGGAGGGGCAATCAGCCCCAGCATTTT
CDR3aa: CASSIDRRGNQPQHF

abundance: .
d_gene: TRBD2
j_gene: TRBJ2-3
v_gene: TRBV7-3
CDR3nt: TGTGCCAGCAGCTTCGGTAGTAGCGGGGGAGCAGATACGCAGTATTTT
CDR3aa: CASSFGSSGGADTQYF